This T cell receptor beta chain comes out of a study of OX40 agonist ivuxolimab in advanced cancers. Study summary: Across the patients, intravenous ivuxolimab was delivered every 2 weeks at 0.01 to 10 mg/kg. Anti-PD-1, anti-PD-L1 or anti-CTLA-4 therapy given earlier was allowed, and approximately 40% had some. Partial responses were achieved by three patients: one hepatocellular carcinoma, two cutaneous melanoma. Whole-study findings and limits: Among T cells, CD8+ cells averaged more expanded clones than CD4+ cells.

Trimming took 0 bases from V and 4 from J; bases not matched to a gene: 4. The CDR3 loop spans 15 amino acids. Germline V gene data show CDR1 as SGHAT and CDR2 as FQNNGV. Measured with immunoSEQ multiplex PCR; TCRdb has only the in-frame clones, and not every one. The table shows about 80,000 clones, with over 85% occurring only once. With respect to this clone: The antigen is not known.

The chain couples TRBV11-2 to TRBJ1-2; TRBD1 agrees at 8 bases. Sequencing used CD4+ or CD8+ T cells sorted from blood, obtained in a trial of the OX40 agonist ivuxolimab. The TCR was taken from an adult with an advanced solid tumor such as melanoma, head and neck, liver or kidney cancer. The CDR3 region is CASSLEGTGLYGYTF. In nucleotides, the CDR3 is TGTGCCAGCAGCTTAGAAGGGACAGGCCTCTATGGCTACACCTTC.